This T cell receptor beta chain was profiled in a study of a mutant IDH1 vaccine in newly diagnosed glioma. Whole-study context: Patients got their first vaccination 4-6 weeks after radiotherapy alone, or with temozolomide cycles. Participants attended visit V12, the safety follow-up, at week 35, and then attended visit V13 at week 47. Study outcomes and limitations: Pseudoprogression apparently lacked any relation to changes in top peripheral T cell clonotypes. There were vaccine-induced immune responses in around 93% of the patients.

This clone came up once. Its antigen remains unknown. The time point is: week 47, end of study. In the vaccine, a single dose held 300 ug of the mutant IDH1 20-mer peptide, along with topical imiquimod. The germline gives CDR1 SGHKS, CDR2 YYEKEE (reference sequence). Trimming left V 4 bases short and J 5 bases short, with 13 bases between. CDR3 length: 13 amino acids. Profiled with immunoSEQ multiplex PCR; TCRdb holds only in-frame clones, not every one. The sample yields roughly 56,000 clones, roughly 72% seen once. The chain combines TRBV5-5 with TRBJ2-7, with D possibly matching TRBD2 (6 bases). The source was PBMCs, collected from a glioma patient whose treatment included an IDH1 peptide vaccine. The receptor was isolated from a woman aged 40-49 years with glioma. Some clones in this sample may be carry-over from other donors' samples. For the CDR3, the DNA is TGTGCCAGCAGCCCGGGGGTCGGAGACGAGCAGTACTTC. Amino acids: CASSPGVGDEQYF.